These T cell receptor beta chains were read from a single sample in a study of T-cell reconstitution after alpha-beta-depleted transplantation in children. TCRdb redid the calling of the PCR reads with MiXCR, one entry per CDR3 protein. The sample lists more than 400,000 distinct CDR3 sequences; over 10% were seen once. Sample: PBMCs, mostly from graft donor cells, taken 180 days after TCRalphabeta/CD19-depleted stem cell transplant. The receptors originated from a female patient between 2 and 10 years old who had a stem cell transplant for aplastic anemia, so the T cells may come from the graft donor. CDR3s include the opening cysteine and the closing phenylalanine or tryptophan. The D gene is left open where the match is weak. Part of the rows lack a size; the others show once, few, many or a class for expanded clones.

j_call d_call v_call clone_size cdr3_aa cdr3_nt
TRBJ2-1 - TRBV10-3 - CAIGDSSYNEQFF TGTGCCATCGGGGACTCCAGTTACAATGAGCAGTTCTTC
TRBJ2-2 - TRBV29-1 - CSVAAANTGELFF TGCAGCGTTGCGGCGGCGAACACCGGGGAGCTGTTTTTT
TRBJ1-5 TRBD1 TRBV9 many CASSEGGQNDQPQHF TGTGCCAGCAGCGAGGGGGGACAGAATGATCAGCCCCAGCATTTT
TRBJ1-4 TRBD1 TRBV20-1 few CSAPRDSPRSDEKLFF TGCAGTGCTCCACGGGACAGCCCTAGGTCGGATGAAAAACTGTTTTTT
TRBJ2-1 - TRBV20-1 - CSARVHKRGARENEQFF TGCAGTGCTAGAGTCCACAAACGGGGGGCACGGGAAAATGAGCAGTTCTTC
TRBJ2-7 TRBD2 TRBV20-1 - CITSRGRVEQYF TGCATTACCTCGCGCGGGAGGGTGGAGCAGTACTTC
TRBJ2-7 TRBD2 TRBV20-1 - CSASQREGRREQYF TGCAGTGCTAGCCAACGGGAGGGCCGGCGTGAGCAGTACTTC
TRBJ1-5 - TRBV20-1 many CSARVAGSNNQPQHF TGCAGTGCTAGAGTCGCCGGGAGTAACAATCAGCCCCAGCATTTT
TRBJ2-1 - TRBV4-3 - CASSQDKARVLGSYNEQFF TGCGCCAGCAGCCAAGACAAGGCGAGAGTACTTGGATCCTACAATGAGCAGTTCTTC
TRBJ2-5 - TRBV7-9 - CASSSSNGWETQYF TGTGCCAGCAGCTCCTCTAACGGGTGGGAGACCCAGTACTTC
TRBJ1-2 TRBD1 TRBV19 - CATRQGDGYTF TGTGCCACCCGACAGGGAGATGGCTACACCTTC
TRBJ2-7 TRBD2 TRBV20-1 many CSARDSRLAGDEQYF TGCAGTGCTAGAGATAGTAGACTAGCGGGAGACGAGCAGTACTTC
TRBJ1-5 - TRBV6-1 - CASITGYSNQPQHF TGTGCCAGCATCACAGGGTATAGCAATCAGCCCCAGCATTTT
TRBJ2-7 - TRBV5-1 - CASSLEAWLRNEQYF TGCGCCAGCAGCTTGGAGGCCTGGCTTAGGAACGAGCAGTACTTC
TRBJ1-4 - TRBV11-2 - CASSLVTRGFLRDEKLFF TGTGCCAGCAGCTTAGTTACCCGGGGGTTCCTCAGGGATGAAAAACTGTTTTTT
TRBJ2-1 - TRBV5-6 few CASSFVPSSYNEQFF TGTGCCAGCAGCTTCGTCCCGAGCTCCTACAATGAGCAGTTCTTC
TRBJ2-3 - TRBV12-3/TRBV12-4 - CASSTFPAFVGDIDTQYF TGTGCCAGCAGTACCTTTCCAGCTTTCGTGGGAGACATAGATACGCAGTATTTT
TRBJ2-3 - TRBV5-4 many CASSLPFTDTDTQYF TGTGCCAGCAGCTTGCCATTTACGGACACAGATACGCAGTATTTT
TRBJ1-1 TRBD1 TRBV7-9 - CASSASTGARGEAFF TGTGCCAGCAGCGCCTCTACAGGGGCGAGGGGTGAAGCTTTCTTT
TRBJ2-1 - TRBV7-2 few CASSFFSTDNEQFF TGTGCCAGCAGCTTCTTTTCGACAGACAATGAGCAGTTCTTC
TRBJ2-1 - TRBV7-8 few CASIPPGAPSSYNEQFF TGTGCCAGCATCCCCCCGGGGGCCCCGAGCTCCTACAATGAGCAGTTCTTC
TRBJ2-1 - TRBV7-9 - CASSQGVGGANEQFF TGTGCCAGCAGCCAGGGGGTAGGGGGGGCCAATGAGCAGTTCTTC
TRBJ2-1 TRBD2 TRBV2 - CASMEDSLAGGRMNEQFF TGTGCCAGCATGGAAGATTCGCTAGCGGGAGGGCGGATGAATGAGCAGTTCTTC
TRBJ2-2 - TRBV29-1 few CSGYRDTGELFF TGCAGCGGGTACAGGGACACCGGGGAGCTGTTTTTT
TRBJ1-5 - TRBV19 - CASSIFAPSGNQPQHF TGTGCCAGTAGTATTTTTGCCCCAAGCGGCAATCAGCCCCAGCATTTT
TRBJ2-5 - TRBV10-3 - CAISHRETQYF TGTGCCATCAGTCACAGGGAGACCCAGTACTTC
TRBJ1-1 - TRBV3-1 many CASSHGQLNTEAFF TGTGCCAGCAGCCATGGACAGTTGAACACTGAAGCTTTCTTT
TRBJ2-7 - TRBV28 - CASSLTAWGSYEQYF TGTGCCAGCAGTTTGACGGCTTGGGGATCCTACGAGCAGTACTTC
TRBJ2-3 - TRBV7-2 few CASSSEPGGTQYF TGTGCCAGCAGTTCCGAGCCAGGTGGTACGCAGTATTTT